This TCR beta chain was captured by sequencing in a study of blood T cells in healthy people across ages. The CDR3 is 14 residues long. Trimming removed 7 bases from V and 6 bases from J; junction bases left unmatched: 5. CDR1 and CDR2 from the germline V gene are SNHLY and FYNNEI. A J-beta primer mix and a sample-barcoded 5' primer were used in a second PCR of roughly 7 to 12 cycles. TCRdb reprocessed the 5' RACE reads via MiXCR and lists one record per CDR3 protein. Of about 1.8 million distinct CDR3 sequences listed, roughly 49% are singletons. In this sample, this clonotype turned up a few times. The TCR was taken from a woman between 40 and 55 years old in good health. Sequencing was carried out using blood. This chain connects TRBV2 to TRBJ2-1, with 11 nucleotides matching TRBD2. The CDR3 protein is CASTLAGGINEQFF. The DNA for the CDR3 is TGTGCCAGCACGCTAGCGGGGGGAATCAATGAGCAGTTCTTC.